Listed here are 13 T cell receptor beta chains from one sample, sequenced in a study of early T cells in non-severe SARS-CoV-2 infection (dated by TCRdb to the early 2020s). The library was generated by 5' RACE. For sequencing, a NextSeq 500 was employed. Clones were called with MiXCR by TCRdb after fastp trimmed the public reads at Q25, and only in-frame beta chains were retained. Each CDR3 protein appears once, grouped with its most common genes and DNA. Recorded for this sample are about 80,000 distinct CDR3 sequences; approximately 5% of them occurred a single time. Approximately 7.4% of the sample is held by the ten biggest clonotypes. Sequencing was performed on whole blood, taken at baseline. Receptors were obtained from an adult who was a healthcare worker with PCR-confirmed SARS-CoV-2 infection or an uninfected control (not recorded which).

V usage is TRBV19 and J usage is TRBJ2-1; TRBD1 is a possible D gene (6 bases). With 3 bases removed from V and 2 bases from J, the gap between germline ends came to 20 bases. This CDR3 comprises 18 residues. The germline V gene has CDR1 LNHDA and CDR2 SQIVND (reference sequence). Here the CDR3 reads CASSILKTGTTTYNEQFF. CDR3 sequence (DNA): TGTGCCAGTAGTATTCTCAAAACAGGGACAACAACCTACAATGAGCAGTTCTTC.

The rearrangement joins TRBV19 to TRBJ2-2; TRBD2 is a possible D gene (5 bases). The CDR3 sequence is 14 residues long. The germline V gene encodes CDR1 LNHDA and CDR2 SQIVND (reference sequence). V was pared by 6 bases and J by 7 bases, with 15 bases between. The CDR3 loop reads CASSLTISGGELFF. CDR3 coding DNA: TGTGCCAGTAGCCTGACTATTTCTGGCGGGGAGCTGTTTTTT.

This clonotype has a count of ten or more. The chain links TRBV20-1 to TRBJ1-3; tentatively, D is TRBD1 (5 bases). The CDR3 length is 16 residues. The ends were cut back, 3 bases at V and 3 bases at J, with 18 bases in the middle. CDR1 is DFQATT, CDR2 SNEGSKA, per germline (reference sequence). Here the CDR3 reads CSASTKSTGDGNTIYF. The CDR3 nucleotides read TGCAGTGCTAGCACTAAATCCACGGGGGATGGAAACACCATATATTTT.

The V call is TRBV20-1, the J call TRBJ2-5; D remains unclear. V lost 1 base and J 2 bases, leaving 14 bases between the germline ends. CDR3 length: 15 residues. Germline CDR1 and CDR2: DFQATT and SNEGSKA (reference sequence). The CDR3, as DNA: TGCAGTGCTAGAGTTGGATTCGAGGAGCAAGAGACCCAGTACTTC. Residues: CSARVGFEEQETQYF.

Here the CDR3 DNA reads TGTGCCAGCACTTTCGAGGGAGGGGCCGGGGCCAACGTCCTGACTTTC. Encoded protein: CASTFEGGAGANVLTF. V and J are TRBV12-3 or TRBV12-4 and TRBJ2-6; 7 positions agree with TRBD2. Unmatched junction bases numbered 10, after V lost 7 bases and J lost 4 bases. This CDR3 spans 16 amino acids.

This clonotype has at least ten counts. The V and J genes are TRBV20-1 and TRBJ1-1; D possibly corresponds to TRBD1 (5 bases). The CDR3 has 14 residues. V lost 1 base and J lost 0, with 9 bases in between. Germline CDR1 DFQATT, CDR2 SNEGSKA (reference sequence). CDR3 sequence reads: CSARGGNMNTEAFF. The CDR3 region has the DNA TGCAGTGCTAGAGGGGGGAACATGAACACTGAAGCTTTCTTT.

This clonotype was counted many times. The chain employs TRBV7-9 and TRBJ2-7; D uncertain. CDR1 and CDR2 from the germline V gene are SEHNR and FQNEAQ (reference sequence). The CDR3 contains 15 residues. Trimming cost V 3 bases and J 0 bases, with 12 bases left between them. The DNA of the CDR3 is TGTGCCAGCAGCTTCGGACCGACTCACTCCTACGAGCAGTACTTC. Amino acid sequence: CASSFGPTHSYEQYF. Filled out from reference TRBV7-9 and TRBJ2-7, the complete variable domain reads DTGVSQNPRHKITKRGQNVTFRCDPISEHNRLYWYRQTLGQGPEFLTYFQNEAQLEKSRLLSDRFSAERPKGSFSTLEIQRTEQGDSAMYLCASSFGPTHSYEQYFGPGTRLTVT.

CDR3 residues: CASSISSRETQYF. Here the CDR3 DNA reads TGTGCCAGTAGTATTAGCTCGAGGGAGACCCAGTACTTC. The J gene is TRBJ2-5, the V gene TRBV19; D not certain. V lost 3 bases to trimming and J lost 5 bases, with 10 bases between them. Germline lookup yields CDR1 LNHDA and CDR2 SQIVND (reference sequence). The CDR3 covers 13 residues.

This clonotype was found a few times. V gene TRBV30 combines with J gene TRBJ1-1; D remains ambiguous. Germline V gives CDR1 GTSNPN, CDR2 SVGIG (reference sequence). V was clipped by 1 base and J by 8 bases, with 5 bases between them. The CDR3 runs 10 residues. DNA for the CDR3: TGTGCCTGGAGTGCCCCCGAAGCTTTCTTT. Translated, it gives CAWSAPEAFF.

This clonotype has just a few counts. This chain joins TRBV14 and TRBJ1-1; weak D call: TRBD1 (5 bases). The CDR3 is 15 amino acids. Trimming pared 10 bases from V and 0 bases from J, leaving 18 bases between. Germline CDR1 reads SGHDN; CDR2 reads FVKESK. The CDR3 nucleotides are TGTGCCACCAGTGCTCGAGGGGCCTTGAACACTGAAGCTTTCTTT. Translation: CATSARGALNTEAFF.

The chain uses TRBV20-1 and TRBJ1-5; the match to TRBD1 covers 7 bases. The CDR3 consists of 16 residues. Germline lookup yields CDR1 DFQATT and CDR2 SNEGSKA (reference sequence). The V gene end was trimmed by 3 bases and the J gene end by 7 bases; junction bases not matched to a gene: 15. The CDR3 sequence: CSASVLGQVRQQPQHF. The CDR3 DNA follows: TGCAGTGCTAGCGTCCTCGGACAGGTCAGACAACAGCCCCAGCATTTT.

The table lists this clonotype with a few counts. The chain is built from TRBV6-1 and TRBJ1-2; TRBD1 agrees at 7 bases. This CDR3 region has 16 residues. Germline CDR1 MNHNS, CDR2 SASEGT. Unmatched junction bases numbered 13, after V lost 5 bases and J lost 4 bases. The CDR3 nucleotides read TGTGCCAGCAGTCCCCGGGGAGGGGGCGCCCCCTATGGCTACACCTTC. Its protein is CASSPRGGGAPYGYTF.

The chain has TRBV28 and TRBJ1-2, with D possibly being TRBD1 (5 bases). CDR1 and CDR2 from the germline V gene are MDHEN and SYDVKM. The CDR3 is 15 amino acids. V was pared by 3 bases and J by 0 bases, with 11 bases between. The DNA of the CDR3 is TGTGCCAGCAGTTTCCGCCCAGGGCCTAACTATGGCTACACCTTC. This gives the protein CASSFRPGPNYGYTF.